The sequence of this T cell receptor (beta chain) was determined in a study of response to subunit inactivated influenza vaccine. This clonotype was counted many times. TCRdb ran MiXCR on the RT-PCR reads and lists one entry per CDR3 protein. Altogether approximately 700,000 distinct CDR3 sequences are present, 14% being singletons, with the ten largest covering 6% to 7%. The CDR3 loop spans 14 amino acids. Trimming at V came to 6 bases and at J to 2 bases, leaving 3 bases not matched to a gene. Per the germline V gene, CDR1 is DFQATT and CDR2 is SNEGSKA (reference sequence). The clonotype was recovered from a man over 45 who received an inactivated influenza vaccine. This chain links TRBV20-1 with TRBJ2-1, with 11 positions matching TRBD2. This material consisted of PBMCs from blood, taken roughly 15 days before vaccination. CDR3 sequence (DNA): TGCAGTGCCAGACTAGCGGGGCCCTACAATGAGCAGTTCTTC. It translates to CSARLAGPYNEQFF.